This T cell receptor (beta chain) was retrieved from a study of T cells in tuberculosis. Study results and caveats: Classification accuracy was approximately 85% (AUROC under 0.95) with the GMM-specific repertoire.

The CDR3 has 18 amino acids. V lost 3 bases, J lost 7 bases, and 15 bases stayed unmatched. Germline V gene data show CDR1 as MNHEY and CDR2 as SMNVEV (reference sequence). TCRdb's copy holds only in-frame clones and misses some; the assay was immunoSEQ multiplex PCR. The sample lists 30,000 to 45,000 clones, about 94% occurring once. Details on this clone: Its antigen is not identified.

Sequenced sample: PBMCs. This rearrangement joins TRBV27 to TRBJ1-2; TRBD1 matches at 12 bases. This receptor was identified in a donor aged 5 to 30 with latent tuberculosis or without tuberculosis infection. The CDR3 is CASSFNFGTGGAAGGYTF. DNA of the CDR3: TGTGCCAGCAGTTTTAATTTTGGGACAGGGGGCGCGGCAGGTGGCTACACCTTC.